This T cell receptor (beta chain) emerged from a study of blood T cells in healthy people across ages. The CDR3 runs 13 residues. CDR1 SNHLY and CDR2 FYNNEI come from the germline V gene. The germline V and J ends were trimmed by 3 bases and 10 bases, with 15 bases remaining between them. Combining a sample-barcoded 5' primer with a J-beta primer mix, a second PCR ran for roughly 6 to 12 cycles. TCRdb redid the calling of the 5' RACE reads with MiXCR, one entry per CDR3 protein. The sample has 1 million to 1.2 million distinct CDR3 sequences, more than 30% seen once; the top ten hold around 14%. The V gene is TRBV2, the J gene TRBJ1-2, with D tentatively TRBD1 (6 bases). The source is a man in his late teens or twenties in good health. Sequencing used blood. The CDR3 DNA follows: TGTGCCAGCAGTGACTTGGACAGAGACTACTACACCTTC. Amino acid sequence: CASSDLDRDYYTF.